This T cell receptor (beta chain) was found in a study of T cells after yellow fever vaccination. V lost 2 bases and J 8 bases, leaving 16 bases between the germline ends. CDR3 length equals 15 residues. Germline CDR1 and CDR2: MNHNY and SVGAGI (reference sequence). This clonotype was found many times. TCRdb independently ran MiXCR on the 5' RACE reads; one entry per CDR3 protein. The sample includes a few hundred thousand distinct CDR3 sequences, around 4.1% of them seen just once. This TCR came from a man aged 18 to 29 who received the YFV17D yellow fever vaccine. The specimen comprised PBMCs, sampled 5 days after the yellow fever booster vaccination. The chain recombines TRBV6-6 with TRBJ2-1; a weak D match, TRBD1 (6 bases). The CDR3 region is CASSYSGWGRDEQFF. The DNA of the CDR3 is TGTGCCAGCAGTTACAGTGGGTGGGGGCGCGATGAGCAGTTCTTC.